These 27 T cell receptor beta chains were all obtained from the same sample, sequenced in a study of blood T cell repertoires in COVID-19. Profiled with immunoSEQ multiplex PCR; TCRdb holds only in-frame clones, not every one. The sample holds 120,000 or so clones, around 89% seen once. The sample taken for sequencing was peripheral blood. All receptors come from a man between 65 and 79 years old with active or convalescent COVID-19.

In this sample, this clone turned up once. Additional DNA sequences in this sample encode the identical CDR3. The chain employs TRBV12-3 or TRBV12-4 and TRBJ2-7; unclear D gene. This CDR3 region has 11 residues. V gave up 5 bases and J gave up 1 base, with 3 bases separating them. The CDR3 here is CASSPSYEQYF. CDR3 sequence (DNA): TGTGCCAGCAGTCCTTCCTACGAGCAGTACTTC.

The chain is built from TRBV28 and TRBJ1-6, with D tentatively TRBD1 (5 bases). V was cut by 7 bases and J by 15 bases, with 13 bases left in between. The V gene's germline CDR1 is MDHEN and CDR2 SYDVKM. CDR3 length: 11 amino acids. As DNA, the CDR3 is TGTGCCAGCACCGAGGGACTTCTCCTCCACTTT. Protein sequence: CASTEGLLLHF.

This clone occurred once. This rearrangement joins TRBV21-1 to TRBJ2-7; the D call TRBD2 from the table was never checked on the DNA. TRBV21-1 is marked as a pseudogene. The CDR3 contains 16 residues. DNA for the CDR3: TGTGCCAGCAGCAAAACGTGCGGGGCGAGCTCCTACGAGCAGTACTTC. This codes for CASSKTCGASSYEQYF.

A word on this clone: This same CDR3 is encoded by further DNA sequences in the sample. The rearrangement uses TRBV5-1 and TRBJ2-7; TRBD1 might be the D (7 bases). Germline CDR1 and CDR2: SGHRS and YFSETQ. The CDR3 consists of 14 residues. With 2 bases removed from V and 3 bases from J, the gap between germline ends came to 12 bases. Here the CDR3 reads CASSFGGGGYEQYF. The CDR3 DNA reads as TGCGCCAGCAGCTTTGGAGGGGGCGGCTACGAGCAGTACTTC.

The V call is TRBV15, the J call TRBJ2-6; no clear D. Trimming removed 0 bases at V and 0 bases at J, with 3 bases between. This CDR3 is 15 amino acids long. Per the germline V gene, CDR1 is LNHNV and CDR2 is YYDKDF (reference sequence). In DNA, the CDR3 is TGTGCCACCAGCAGAGACAACTCTGGGGCCAACGTCCTGACTTTC. It codes for CATSRDNSGANVLTF.

CDR3 amino acids: CASSQSPGQIGPLHF. The CDR3 nucleotides read TGTGCCAGCAGCCAGTCCCCGGGACAGATCGGGCCCCTCCACTTT. The chain is built from TRBV14 and TRBJ1-6; 7 positions match TRBD1. The V gene's germline CDR1 is SGHDN and CDR2 FVKESK. The J segment lost 13 bases and the V segment lost 3 bases, leaving 12 bases of the junction unmatched. This CDR3 has 15 residues.

This chain connects TRBV19 to TRBJ1-5, with D possibly TRBD1 on 6 matching bases. The germline gives CDR1 LNHDA, CDR2 SQIVND (reference sequence). V lost 3 bases and J lost 4, with 13 bases in between. The CDR3 totals 15 residues. The CDR3 loop is CASSIRAGENQPQHF. The CDR3 DNA reads as TGTGCCAGTAGTATTAGGGCAGGGGAAAATCAGCCCCAGCATTTT.

The rearrangement links TRBV19 to TRBJ1-2; no clear D. With 1 base removed from V and 3 bases from J, the gap between germline ends came to 9 bases. This CDR3 comprises 14 residues. The germline CDR1 and CDR2 sequences are LNHDA and SQIVND (reference sequence). The CDR3 coding sequence is TGTGCCAGTAGTATAGGTTCGGGGTACTATGGCTACACCTTC. Translated: CASSIGSGYYGYTF.

The chain joins TRBV7-9 to TRBJ1-4; TRBD1 might be the D (5 bases). There are 18 residues in the CDR3. The germline V and J ends were trimmed by 2 bases and 7 bases, with 23 bases remaining between them. Germline V gene lookup returns CDR1 SEHNR and CDR2 FQNEAQ (reference sequence). CDR3 region: CASSLPRRGGTRGEKLFF. In nucleotides, the CDR3 is TGTGCCAGCAGCTTACCCCGTCGGGGGGGAACCCGGGGTGAAAAACTGTTTTTT.

This chain connects TRBV5-6 to TRBJ2-5; tentative D call: TRBD1 (6 bases). Per germline, CDR1 SGHDT and CDR2 YYEEEE. V lost 6 bases to trimming and J lost 5 bases, with 17 bases between them. The CDR3 has 14 amino acids. CDR3 in DNA: TGTGCCAGCACCTTTCGGGACACGGGGGAGACCCAGTACTTC. Translation gives CASTFRDTGETQYF.

This clone appeared a single time. The chain is built from TRBV18 and TRBJ1-2; 9 positions agree with TRBD1. The V gene's germline CDR1 is KGHSH and CDR2 LQKENI. V gave up 1 base and J gave up 8 bases; unmatched junction bases: 2. There are 13 residues in the CDR3. DNA for the CDR3: TGTGCCAGCTCACCACGGGACAGGGAAGGCTACACCTTC. Its protein is CASSPRDREGYTF.

The chain is built from TRBV7-2 and TRBJ2-2; D is perhaps TRBD1 (8 bases). This CDR3 is built from 17 residues. V was shortened by 0 bases and J by 7 bases, with 18 bases between the two germline ends. Germline V gene lookup returns CDR1 SGHTA and CDR2 FQGNSA. CDR3 loop: CASSLANRGRGSGELFF. The CDR3 bases are TGTGCCAGCAGCTTAGCCAACAGGGGGAGGGGTAGCGGGGAGCTGTTTTTT.

The chain recombines TRBV29-1 with TRBJ1-3; D perhaps matches TRBD1 (5 bases). The CDR3 totals 14 residues. Germline CDR1 is SQVTM and CDR2 is ANQGSEA. V gave up 6 bases and J gave up 4 bases, with 16 bases separating them. This CDR3 reads CSVHDRGLGNTIYF. The CDR3 DNA sequence: TGCAGCGTACACGACAGAGGACTAGGAAACACCATATATTTT.

V and J are TRBV28 and TRBJ1-2; TRBD1 matches at 7 bases. This CDR3 region has 12 residues. From germline, CDR1 is MDHEN and CDR2 SYDVKM. J was trimmed by 8 bases and V by 7 bases; bases with no gene match: 7. In DNA form, the CDR3 reads TGTGCCAGCAACCGACAGGGAGGCGGCTACACCTTC. It specifies CASNRQGGGYTF.

The genes are TRBV7-8 and TRBJ1-1; the match to TRBD1 covers 7 bases. CDR1 is SGHVS and CDR2 is FQNEAQ in the germline V gene. Trimming at V came to 5 bases and at J to 2 bases, leaving 8 bases not matched to a gene. CDR3 size: 15 residues. The CDR3 region has the DNA TGTGCCAGCAGCGCAACAGGGGAATATAACACTGAAGCTTTCTTT. It is translated as CASSATGEYNTEAFF.

The rearrangement links TRBV6-5 to TRBJ2-7, with D perhaps matching TRBD1 (6 bases). The CDR3 runs to 13 residues. V lost 6 bases and J lost 2, with 11 bases in between. The germline V gene encodes CDR1 MNHEY and CDR2 SVGAGI. CDR3 coding DNA: TGTGCCAGCAGCGAGGGGACACCCTACGAGCAGTACTTC. Translation gives CASSEGTPYEQYF.

V gene TRBV5-1 combines with J gene TRBJ2-7; 7 nucleotides match TRBD1. Looked up from germline, CDR1 is SGHRS and CDR2 is YFSETQ. The CDR3 runs 15 residues. V lost 5 bases to trimming and J lost 8 bases; unmatched junction nucleotides: 16. CDR3 DNA: TGCGCCAGCAGGGCCGGGACAGTAGAGGGCGAGAAGCAGTACTTC. Its protein product is CASRAGTVEGEKQYF.

This clone was seen a single time. This sequence joins TRBV9 and TRBJ2-2; TRBD1 matches at 7 bases. Looked up from germline, CDR1 is SGDLS and CDR2 is YYNGEE. Trimming took 4 bases from V and 0 from J; bases not matched to a gene: 12. CDR3 size: 18 residues. CDR3 sequence reads: CASSPQGRGYANTGELFF. CDR3 DNA sequence: TGTGCCAGCAGCCCACAGGGGCGCGGGTACGCGAACACCGGGGAGCTGTTTTTT. Full variable domain (remainder filled in from reference TRBV9 and TRBJ2-2): DSGVTQTPKHLITATGQRVTLRCSPRSGDLSVYWYQQSLDQGLQFLIQYYNGEERAKGNILERFSAQQFPDLHSELNLSSLELGDSALYFCASSPQGRGYANTGELFFGEGSRLTVL.

The chain combines TRBV19 with TRBJ1-5; no clear D gene. CDR3 length: 12 amino acids. V was trimmed by 7 bases and J by 2 bases, leaving 6 bases between them. Germline CDR1 is LNHDA and CDR2 is SQIVND (reference sequence). This chain's CDR3 is CASKEGNQPQHF. The DNA for the CDR3 is TGTGCCAGTAAAGAGGGCAATCAGCCCCAGCATTTT.

V gene TRBV24-1 combines with J gene TRBJ2-1; maybe TRBD1 (6 bases). Germline values: CDR1 KGHDR, CDR2 SFDVKD. The CDR3 runs 14 residues. V lost 3 bases to trimming and J lost 5 bases, with 10 bases between them. Here the CDR3 DNA reads TGTGCCACCAGTGATCCGACAGGAGACAATGAGCAGTTCTTC. Translated: CATSDPTGDNEQFF.

The V call is TRBV7-8, the J call TRBJ2-5, with 12 bases identical to TRBD2. The trim removed 1 base at V and 4 bases at J, leaving 7 bases unmatched. Germline CDR1 reads SGHVS; CDR2 reads FQNEAQ. The CDR3 sequence is 17 residues long. The CDR3 sequence is CASSLGATSGSRETQYF. The CDR3, as DNA: TGTGCCAGCAGCTTAGGGGCGACTAGCGGGAGTCGAGAGACCCAGTACTTC.

The rearrangement joins TRBV9 to TRBJ2-5, with a tentative D call TRBD2 (7 bases). V was cut by 3 bases and J by 4 bases, with 22 bases left in between. The CDR3 length is 17 residues. Per germline, CDR1 SGDLS and CDR2 YYNGEE. CDR3 nucleotide sequence: TGTGCCAGCAGCGCTAGGGAGGGGCAGGGGAAGGTAGAGACCCAGTACTTC. It specifies CASSAREGQGKVETQYF.

V and J are TRBV5-6 and TRBJ1-6, with D maybe TRBD1 (6 bases). Germline V gene lookup returns CDR1 SGHDT and CDR2 YYEEEE. The CDR3 covers 14 residues. Trimming removed 2 bases from V and 9 bases from J, with 12 bases in between. CDR3 amino acids: CASSLGGMGSPLHF. DNA of the CDR3: TGTGCCAGCAGCTTAGGGGGTATGGGTTCACCCCTCCACTTT. Based on the CDR3 plus reference TRBV5-6 and TRBJ1-6, the full variable domain is DAGVTQSPTHLIKTRGQQVTLRCSPKSGHDTVSWYQQALGQGPQFIFQYYEEEERQRGNFPDRFSGHQFPNYSSELNVNALLLGDSALYLCASSLGGMGSPLHFGNGTRLTVT.

The rearrangement links TRBV28 to TRBJ2-2; a possible D gene is TRBD2 (7 bases). The germline CDR1 and CDR2 sequences are MDHEN and SYDVKM. Trimming took off 5 bases at V and 6 bases at J, with 22 bases between the two ends. This CDR3 contains 17 residues. The CDR3 loop reads CASSGLGGALWAGELFF. The CDR3 DNA reads TGTGCCAGCAGTGGACTTGGGGGGGCTCTTTGGGCCGGGGAGCTGTTTTTT.

V usage is TRBV6-5 and J usage is TRBJ1-1; TRBD1 is a possible D gene (5 bases). This CDR3 region has 11 residues. The V gene lost 8 bases and the J gene lost 7 bases, with 11 bases spanning the gap. Germline V lookup: CDR1 MNHEY, CDR2 SVGAGI. The CDR3 DNA reads as TGTGCCAGCGGGGCGGGGATTGAAGCTTTCTTT. This codes for CASGAGIEAFF.

V gene TRBV9 combines with J gene TRBJ1-5, with TRBD1 identical over 9 bases. Germline values: CDR1 SGDLS, CDR2 YYNGEE. CDR3 size: 14 residues. After removal of 3 bases from V and 6 bases from J, the junction contained 4 bases not matched to a gene. CDR3 sequence: CASSAGTGFQPQHF. DNA of the CDR3: TGTGCCAGCAGCGCCGGGACAGGGTTTCAGCCCCAGCATTTT. Combining the CDR3 with reference TRBV9 and TRBJ1-5 gives the whole variable domain DSGVTQTPKHLITATGQRVTLRCSPRSGDLSVYWYQQSLDQGLQFLIQYYNGEERAKGNILERFSAQQFPDLHSELNLSSLELGDSALYFCASSAGTGFQPQHFGDGTRLSIL.

This chain uses TRBV19 with TRBJ2-1; 7 bases are shared with TRBD1. With 7 bases clipped from V and 3 bases from J, the junction kept 3 bases outside the gene matches. CDR1 and CDR2 from the germline V gene are LNHDA and SQIVND (reference sequence). The CDR3 loop spans 13 amino acids. Here the CDR3 DNA reads TGTGCCAGTAAAGGACAGGTCTACAATGAGCAGTTCTTC. This translates into CASKGQVYNEQFF.